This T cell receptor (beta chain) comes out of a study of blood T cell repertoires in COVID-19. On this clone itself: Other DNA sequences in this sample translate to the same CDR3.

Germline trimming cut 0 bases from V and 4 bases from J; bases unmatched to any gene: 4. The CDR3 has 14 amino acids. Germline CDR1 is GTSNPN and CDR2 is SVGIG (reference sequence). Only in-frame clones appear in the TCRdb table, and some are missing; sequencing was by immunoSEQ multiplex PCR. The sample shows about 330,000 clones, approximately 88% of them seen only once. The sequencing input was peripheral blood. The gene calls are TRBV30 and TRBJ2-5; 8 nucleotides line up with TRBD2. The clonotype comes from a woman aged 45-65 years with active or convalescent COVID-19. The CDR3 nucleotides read TGTGCCTGGAGTGTAGGGCTAGCGGGAGAGACCCAGTACTTC. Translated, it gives CAWSVGLAGETQYF.